The rows below give T cell receptor beta chains drawn from one sample of a study of PD-L1 blockade in urothelial cancer. TCRdb's copy holds only in-frame clones and misses some; the assay was immunoSEQ multiplex PCR. Of 25,000 to 40,000 clones detected, roughly 88% appear once; the ten largest clones hold around 30%. Sample: PBMCs, taken around atezolizumab (anti-PD-L1) treatment. The receptors derive from a man aged 55-75 years with urothelial cancer. Each CDR3 is given with its conserved first and last residue. Fields, in order: D gene, J gene, V gene, clone size, CDR3 protein, CDR3 DNA. The D gene is left open where the match is weak. Expanded clones are given a class, and other clones once, few, many or no size at all.

D: NA; J: TRBJ1-6; V: TRBV30; size: once; CDR3: CACFRQQSSYNSPLHF; DNA: TGTGCCTGTTTCAGACAACAAAGCTCCTATAATTCACCCCTCCACTTT
D: NA; J: TRBJ1-5; V: TRBV10-3; size: NA; CDR3: CAISESGINQPQHF; DNA: TGTGCCATCAGTGAGTCGGGCATAAATCAGCCCCAGCATTTT
D: TRBD1; J: TRBJ1-2; V: TRBV5-6; size: NA; CDR3: CASSPGQGNYGYTF; DNA: TGTGCCAGCAGCCCCGGACAGGGGAACTATGGCTACACCTTC
D: NA; J: TRBJ1-5; V: TRBV6-5; size: NA; CDR3: CASSYSIGAEQHF; DNA: TGTGCCAGCAGTTACTCCATTGGGGCCGAACAGCATTTT
D: TRBD1; J: TRBJ1-2; V: TRBV12-5; size: NA; CDR3: CASGLASMGTGQNYGYTF; DNA: TGTGCTAGTGGTTTGGCAAGTATGGGGACAGGGCAGAACTATGGCTACACCTTC
D: NA; J: TRBJ2-5; V: TRBV5-4; size: NA; CDR3: CASSLADGGFEETQYF; DNA: TGTGCCAGCAGCTTGGCAGACGGGGGTTTCGAAGAGACCCAGTACTTC
D: NA; J: TRBJ2-7; V: TRBV28; size: NA; CDR3: CASSLDREEYF; DNA: TGTGCCAGCAGCTTAGACAGGGAGGAGTACTTC
D: NA; J: TRBJ1-1; V: TRBV5-1; size: NA; CDR3: CASRYTGVPHTEAFF; DNA: TGCGCCAGCAGATATACGGGGGTACCGCACACTGAAGCTTTCTTT
D: NA; J: TRBJ2-1; V: TRBV6-5; size: once; CDR3: CASRAGGYNEQFF; DNA: TGTGCCAGCAGGGCGGGTGGGTACAATGAGCAGTTCTTC
D: TRBD1; J: TRBJ1-1; V: TRBV13; size: few; CDR3: CASSQDRGRTEAFF; DNA: TGTGCCAGCAGCCAAGACAGGGGGAGGACTGAAGCTTTCTTT